This record looks at one TCR beta chain sequence and its context. Its cognate antigen is unknown. Clones were sequenced by immunoSEQ multiplex PCR, and TCRdb holds only the in-frame ones, with some missing. The table lists 10,000 to 15,000 clones, about 86% of them singletons, with about 4.4% in the top ten. This sample was included in a study of blood T cell dynamics during melanoma immunotherapy. Study details: Patients with metastatic melanoma got pembrolizumab or nivolumab-ipilimumab as first-line care. Findings and caveats of the study: Clones driving repertoire changes may be melanoma-specific or general immune activation.

Time point here: pre-treatment baseline. Blood was drawn before treatment and at week 3 after checkpoint blockade. After removal of 1 base from V and 6 bases from J, the junction contained 8 bases not matched to a gene. CDR3 length: 17 amino acids. CDR1 and CDR2 from the germline V gene are SGHVS and FNYEAQ. The receptor was derived from a human donor with melanoma. The specimen comprised blood, sampled from a patient treated with checkpoint blockade. The chain recombines TRBV7-6 with TRBJ2-1; 11 bases line up with TRBD2. The CDR3 region is CASSLGLAGLPFNEQFF. CDR3 nucleotides: TGTGCCAGCAGCTTAGGACTAGCGGGGCTCCCTTTCAATGAGCAGTTCTTC.